This is a list of T cell receptor beta chains from one sample in a study of patients and donors after allogeneic stem cell transplantation. TCRdb re-derived calls from the RT-PCR reads in MiXCR, one entry per CDR3 protein. The sample yields around 200,000 distinct CDR3 sequences, around two fifths seen once. Sequencing was performed on blood, either unsorted or a sorted T cell fraction (not recorded which). All receptors come from a human donor who was either an allogeneic HSCT recipient or a stem cell or donor lymphocyte infusion donor (not recorded which). It is not recorded whose cells these are; they may come from a transplant donor. Both conserved end residues are part of each CDR3. Fields, in order: J gene, D gene, clone size, V gene, CDR3 protein, CDR3 DNA. D genes are given only for firm matches. For some rows the clone size is stated as once, few or many, or as a class when expanded; others skip it.

TRBJ1-1 . . TRBV5-1 CASARREWNTEAFF TGCGCCAGCGCCCGTAGGGAATGGAACACTGAAGCTTTCTTT
TRBJ1-5 . . TRBV28 CASSFDSYQPQHF TGTGCCAGCAGTTTCGACAGCTATCAGCCCCAGCATTTT
TRBJ2-5 . few TRBV15 CATSRDPQGQPIQYF TGTGCCACCAGCAGAGACCCCCAGGGACAACCTATACAGTACTTC
TRBJ1-6 TRBD1 medium-sized TRBV4-2 CASSQVPGGSSYNSPLHF TGTGCCAGCAGCCAAGTACCAGGGGGAAGCTCCTATAATTCACCCCTCCACTTT
TRBJ2-5 . . TRBV29-1 CSVGTRFQETQYF TGCAGCGTCGGGACAAGATTCCAAGAGACCCAGTACTTC
TRBJ1-2 . few TRBV10-3 CAITLTGNPNYGYTF TGTGCCATCACCCTGACTGGGAACCCTAACTATGGCTACACCTTC
TRBJ1-5 . . TRBV5-1 CASSPTLGNQPQHF TGCGCCAGCAGCCCGACCTTAGGGAATCAGCCCCAGCATTTT
TRBJ1-5 . . TRBV5-6 CASSFPTDVSNQPQHF TGTGCCAGCAGCTTTCCGACAGACGTTAGCAATCAGCCCCAGCATTTT
TRBJ2-2 . . TRBV5-1 CASSGTANTGELFF TGCGCCAGCAGCGGGACGGCGAACACCGGGGAGCTGTTTTTT
TRBJ2-3 . . TRBV20-1 CSAREYADTQYF TGCAGTGCTAGAGAATACGCAGATACGCAGTATTTT
TRBJ2-3 . . TRBV4-2 CASSGRIDTQYF TGTGCCAGCAGCGGACGGATAGATACGCAGTATTTT
TRBJ2-5 . few TRBV5-1 CASSLTGETQYF TGCGCCAGCAGCTTGACAGGGGAGACCCAGTACTTC
TRBJ1-3 . few TRBV28 CASRVHGNTIYF TGTGCCAGCAGAGTCCATGGAAACACCATATATTTT
TRBJ1-1 . . TRBV4-2 CASSQDRARGHTEAFF TGTGCCAGCAGCCAAGATCGCGCCAGGGGCCACACTGAAGCTTTCTTT
TRBJ2-7 . . TRBV18 CASSPTRDLRYEQYF TGTGCCAGCTCACCAACACGGGACTTAAGATACGAGCAGTACTTC
TRBJ1-4 . . TRBV10-2 CASGHRLLFF TGCGCCAGCGGACACCGGCTCCTGTTTTTT
TRBJ1-5 . . TRBV5-1 CASSLSRDGLNQPQHF TGCGCCAGCAGCTTGAGCCGGGACGGGCTAAATCAGCCCCAGCATTTT
TRBJ2-1 . . TRBV4-3 CASSQDFQGEQFF TGCGCCAGCAGCCAAGATTTCCAGGGGGAGCAGTTCTTC
TRBJ2-7 . few TRBV15 CATSREGTSLYEQYF TGTGCCACCAGCAGAGAAGGGACATCCCTATACGAGCAGTACTTC
TRBJ2-3 . . TRBV29-1 CSVLLRTDTQYF TGCAGCGTTCTTTTGCGCACAGATACGCAGTATTTT
TRBJ2-7 . once TRBV4-1 CASSQDQTGTYEQYF TGCGCCAGCAGCCAAGATCAAACTGGGACCTACGAGCAGTACTTC
TRBJ1-1 . few TRBV15 CATSRDYGQSRTEAFF TGTGCCACCAGCAGAGATTACGGACAGTCGAGGACTGAAGCTTTCTTT
TRBJ2-7 . . TRBV5-1 CASSLRSFYEQYF TGCGCCAGCAGCTTGCGCTCCTTCTACGAGCAGTACTTC
TRBJ1-3 TRBD1 . TRBV5-1 CASSSGQGSSGNTIYF TGCGCCAGCAGCTCCGGACAGGGTAGCTCTGGAAACACCATATATTTT
TRBJ2-2 . few TRBV15 CATSFNTGELFF TGTGCCACCAGCTTTAACACCGGGGAGCTGTTTTTT
TRBJ1-1 . . TRBV23-1 CASSQVKGGTEAFF TGCGCCAGCAGTCAAGTAAAGGGAGGCACTGAAGCTTTCTTT
TRBJ1-5 . . TRBV7-2 CASSSTGLSRQPQHF TGTGCCAGCAGCTCAACAGGGCTCTCCCGTCAGCCCCAGCATTTT
TRBJ1-6 TRBD1 few TRBV27 CASSAGGAYGSPLHF TGTGCCAGCAGTGCAGGGGGCGCCTATGGTTCACCCCTCCACTTT
TRBJ1-6 . . TRBV5-1 CASSLVPSGNSPLHF TGCGCCAGCAGCTTGGTCCCTTCGGGTAATTCACCCCTCCACTTT
TRBJ1-2 TRBD1 few TRBV5-1 CASSLQTGGGYGYTF TGCGCCAGCAGCTTGCAGACAGGGGGCGGCTATGGCTACACCTTC